The present T cell receptor (beta chain) was sequenced within a study of blood T cell repertoires in COVID-19. The V and J ends lost 1 base and 4 bases respectively, with 13 bases between them. There are 15 residues in the CDR3. Germline CDR1 reads LNHNV; CDR2 reads YYDKDF (reference sequence). Authors' processing steps: By means of reference gene primer amplification, nucleated cell counts were estimated. Generated by immunoSEQ multiplex PCR, the TCRdb table keeps only in-frame clones and is missing some. V and J calls and clone size are copied from that table; D and trimming were computed from the DNA. The sample shows more than 100,000 clones, around 91% of them seen only once.

The sample comprised peripheral blood. The chain couples TRBV15 to TRBJ1-2; tentatively, D is TRBD1 (6 bases). This clonotype was obtained from an older woman with COVID-19, enrolled during active disease. This CDR3 is CATSRGTVSGYGYTF. In DNA form, the CDR3 reads TGTGCCACCAGCAGAGGGACAGTGTCGGGCTATGGCTACACCTTC.